Given below is one T cell receptor beta chain in context. This sample is part of a study of T cell changes during pregnancy in multiple sclerosis. J gave up 6 bases and V 8 bases, and 7 bases lay outside the gene matches. Germline V CDR1 and CDR2: MDHEN, SYDVKM. CDR3 size: 13 residues. Repertoires were generated with immunoSEQ multiplex PCR, while TCRdb's copy carries only in-frame clones and drops some. This table holds 120,000 or so clones, approximately 93% found once. The V and J genes are TRBV28 and TRBJ2-7; 10 nucleotides line up with TRBD1. The source is a female donor with multiple sclerosis, enrolled in a pregnancy study. Specimen: peripheral blood, collected before pregnancy. The CDR3 sequence: CASSPGQGFEQYF. Written as DNA, the CDR3 is TGTGCCAGCTCGCCGGGACAGGGGTTCGAGCAGTACTTC. The full variable domain, its missing parts supplied by reference TRBV28 and TRBJ2-7, is DVKVTQSSRYLVKRTGEKVFLECVQDMDHENMFWYRQDPGLGLRLIYFSYDVKMKEKGDIPEGYSVSREKKERFSLILESASTNQTSMYLCASSPGQGFEQYFGPGTRLTVT.